This TCR beta chain was identified in a study of CD8+ T cells in alopecia areata. CDR1 LNHNV and CDR2 YYDKDF come from the germline V gene (reference sequence). With 3 bases clipped from V and 0 bases from J, the junction kept 3 bases outside the gene matches. The CDR3 totals 15 residues. Isolated RNA was reverse transcribed into cDNA used as the sequencing template. Profiled with immunoSEQ multiplex PCR; TCRdb holds only in-frame clones, not every one. The sample has around 190,000 clones; roughly three fifths are singletons. General study points: Normal scalp had lower clonality than lesional scalp, with alopecia totalis/universalis lesions showing this most strongly. Sequence data from scalp samples additionally include resident alphabeta T cells of normal skin.

This clone was seen more than once but under ten times. Its antigen remains unknown. PBMCs yielded sorted CD4+ and CD8+ T cells. The sequencing sample was made of CD8+ T cells sorted from blood. The rearrangement uses TRBV15 and TRBJ1-1; 8 bases are a match to TRBD1. This TCR was sampled from a human donor in good health. CDR3 loop: CATSRTGEMNTEAFF. CDR3 coding DNA: TGTGCCACCAGCAGGACAGGGGAAATGAACACTGAAGCTTTCTTT.